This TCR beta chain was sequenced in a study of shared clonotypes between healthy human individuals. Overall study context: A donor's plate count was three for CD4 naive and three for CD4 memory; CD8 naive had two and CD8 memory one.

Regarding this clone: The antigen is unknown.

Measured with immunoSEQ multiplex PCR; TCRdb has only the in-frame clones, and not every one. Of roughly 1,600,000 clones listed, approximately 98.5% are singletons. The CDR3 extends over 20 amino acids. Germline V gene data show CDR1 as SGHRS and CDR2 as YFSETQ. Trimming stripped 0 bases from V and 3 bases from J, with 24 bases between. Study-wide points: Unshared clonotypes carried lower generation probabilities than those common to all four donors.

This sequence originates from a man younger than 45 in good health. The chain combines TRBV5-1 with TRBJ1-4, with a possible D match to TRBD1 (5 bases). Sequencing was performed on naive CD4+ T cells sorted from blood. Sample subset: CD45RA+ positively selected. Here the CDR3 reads CASSLDPGREGTQANEKLFF. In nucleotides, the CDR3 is TGCGCCAGCAGCTTGGACCCCGGCAGGGAAGGAACCCAGGCTAATGAAAAACTGTTTTTT.